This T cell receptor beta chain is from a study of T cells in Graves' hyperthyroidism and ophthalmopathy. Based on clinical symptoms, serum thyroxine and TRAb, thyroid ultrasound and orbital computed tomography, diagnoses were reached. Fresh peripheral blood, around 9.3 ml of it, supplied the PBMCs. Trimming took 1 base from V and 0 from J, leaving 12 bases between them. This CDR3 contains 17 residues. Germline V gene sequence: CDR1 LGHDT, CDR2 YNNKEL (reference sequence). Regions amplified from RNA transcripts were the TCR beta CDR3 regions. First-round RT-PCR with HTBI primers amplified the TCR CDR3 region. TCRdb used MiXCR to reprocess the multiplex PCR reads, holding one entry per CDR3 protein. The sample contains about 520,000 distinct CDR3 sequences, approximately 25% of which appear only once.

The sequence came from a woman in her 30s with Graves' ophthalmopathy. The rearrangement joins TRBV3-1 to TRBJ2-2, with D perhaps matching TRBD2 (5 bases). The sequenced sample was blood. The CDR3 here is CASSQVTTTANTGELFF. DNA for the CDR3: TGTGCCAGCAGCCAAGTGACTACCACCGCGAACACCGGGGAGCTGTTTTTT. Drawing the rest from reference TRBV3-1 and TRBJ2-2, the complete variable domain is DTAVSQTPKYLVTQMGNDKSIKCEQNLGHDTMYWYKQDSKKFLKIMFSYNNKELIINETVPNRFSPKSPDKAHLNLHINSLELGDSAVYFCASSQVTTTANTGELFFGEGSRLTVL.